The rows below give T cell receptor beta chains drawn from one sample of a study of post-analysis software for immune sequencing data. TCRdb called the PCR reads again in MiXCR, with one record for every CDR3 protein. The sample carries some 260,000 distinct CDR3 sequences, about 40% recorded once. The specimen was blood. These receptors were collected from a girl aged 5-17 years with multiple sclerosis. Both conserved end residues are part of each CDR3. Each record gives: V gene, clone size, J gene, D gene, CDR3 DNA, CDR3 protein. The D gene is left open where the match is weak. Not every row has a clone size; where given, it reads once, few, many or a size class.

v_gene: TRBV25-1
abundance: many
j_gene: TRBJ1-2
d_gene: .
CDR3nt: TGTGCCAGCAGTGAACTCAGGAGTGGCGGCTACACCTTC
CDR3aa: CASSELRSGGYTF

v_gene: TRBV28
abundance: .
j_gene: TRBJ2-7
d_gene: .
CDR3nt: TGTGCCAGCAGCCTCCGATTGAAGGATTACGAGCAGTACTTC
CDR3aa: CASSLRLKDYEQYF

v_gene: TRBV20-1
abundance: .
j_gene: TRBJ1-1
d_gene: .
CDR3nt: TGCAGTGCACGGCACAGCCTTAACCCGAACACTGAAGCTTTCTTT
CDR3aa: CSARHSLNPNTEAFF

v_gene: TRBV5-1
abundance: .
j_gene: TRBJ1-3
d_gene: .
CDR3nt: TGCGCCAGCAGCTTTGGGACGGCCTCTGGAAACACCATATATTTT
CDR3aa: CASSFGTASGNTIYF

v_gene: TRBV5-1
abundance: .
j_gene: TRBJ2-7
d_gene: .
CDR3nt: TGCGCCAGCAGCCCGGGGCCGGGTAGCTACGAGCAGTACTTC
CDR3aa: CASSPGPGSYEQYF

v_gene: TRBV28
abundance: .
j_gene: TRBJ2-7
d_gene: TRBD2
CDR3nt: TGTGCCAGCAGTCGCGGGGGGAACTCCTACGAGCAGTACTTC
CDR3aa: CASSRGGNSYEQYF

v_gene: TRBV20-1
abundance: .
j_gene: TRBJ1-4
d_gene: .
CDR3nt: TGCAGGGCTCATCGGGGGAATGAAAAACTGTTTTTT
CDR3aa: CRAHRGNEKLFF

v_gene: TRBV3-1
abundance: many
j_gene: TRBJ1-6
d_gene: .
CDR3nt: TGTGCCAGCAGTTTCGCCAGGGGCTCCTATAATTCACCCCTCCACTTT
CDR3aa: CASSFARGSYNSPLHF

v_gene: TRBV7-9
abundance: few
j_gene: TRBJ1-4
d_gene: .
CDR3nt: TGTGCCAGCAGCCGCTTTTTGCGGATGAATGAAAAACTGTTTTTT
CDR3aa: CASSRFLRMNEKLFF

v_gene: TRBV20-1
abundance: once
j_gene: TRBJ2-4
d_gene: .
CDR3nt: TGCAGTGCTAGACCATCCCAGGGGGCCGGGAGGTTAAACATTCAGTACTTC
CDR3aa: CSARPSQGAGRLNIQYF

v_gene: TRBV20-1
abundance: .
j_gene: TRBJ1-5
d_gene: .
CDR3nt: TGCAGTGCCCATCTAGAGGATCAGCCCCAGCATTTT
CDR3aa: CSAHLEDQPQHF

v_gene: TRBV7-7
abundance: many
j_gene: TRBJ2-5
d_gene: .
CDR3nt: TGTGCCAGCAGCCAGGGGGGACTCGCTCAAGAGACCCAGTACTTC
CDR3aa: CASSQGGLAQETQYF

v_gene: TRBV6-5
abundance: .
j_gene: TRBJ1-6
d_gene: TRBD1
CDR3nt: TGTGCCAGCAGTCCCTATTGGACAGGGGGTAATTCACCCCTCCACTTT
CDR3aa: CASSPYWTGGNSPLHF

v_gene: TRBV27
abundance: many
j_gene: TRBJ1-1
d_gene: .
CDR3nt: TGTGCCAGCAGCACACCGGGAACTGAAGCTTTCTTT
CDR3aa: CASSTPGTEAFF

v_gene: TRBV15
abundance: many
j_gene: TRBJ2-2
d_gene: .
CDR3nt: TGTGCCACCAGCACAGACAGGCACACCGGGGAGCTGTTTTTT
CDR3aa: CATSTDRHTGELFF

v_gene: TRBV5-6
abundance: many
j_gene: TRBJ1-5
d_gene: .
CDR3nt: TGTGCCAGCAGCTTGACAGCCGTAAGCAATCAGCCCCAGCATTTT
CDR3aa: CASSLTAVSNQPQHF

v_gene: TRBV27
abundance: many
j_gene: TRBJ1-5
d_gene: .
CDR3nt: TGTGCCAGCAGTTTATCGCAGGGGAGGAATCAGCCCCAGCATTTT
CDR3aa: CASSLSQGRNQPQHF

v_gene: TRBV5-1
abundance: many
j_gene: TRBJ2-1
d_gene: .
CDR3nt: TGCGCCAGCAGCTTGGACTTATACAATGAGCAGTTCTTC
CDR3aa: CASSLDLYNEQFF

v_gene: TRBV18
abundance: many
j_gene: TRBJ2-5
d_gene: .
CDR3nt: TGTGCCAGCTCAGAGGCGGAGACCCAGTACTTC
CDR3aa: CASSEAETQYF

v_gene: TRBV7-2
abundance: few
j_gene: TRBJ1-2
d_gene: .
CDR3nt: TGTGCCAGCAGCTCGGCCCCCGGATATGGCTACACCTTT
CDR3aa: CASSSAPGYGYTF

v_gene: TRBV12-3/TRBV12-4
abundance: many
j_gene: TRBJ2-1
d_gene: TRBD2
CDR3nt: TGTGCCAGCAAACTAGCGGGCTACAATGAGCAGTTCTTC
CDR3aa: CASKLAGYNEQFF

v_gene: TRBV7-9
abundance: .
j_gene: TRBJ1-1
d_gene: .
CDR3nt: TGTGCCAGCAGCTCAGGGACGGACGGGAACACTGAAGCTTTCTTT
CDR3aa: CASSSGTDGNTEAFF

v_gene: TRBV20-1
abundance: once
j_gene: TRBJ2-3
d_gene: TRBD2
CDR3nt: TGCAGTGCTAGCCCCACCGGGACTAGCTTCACAGATACGCAGTATTTT
CDR3aa: CSASPTGTSFTDTQYF

v_gene: TRBV6-5
abundance: .
j_gene: TRBJ2-2
d_gene: TRBD1
CDR3nt: TGTGCCAGCGGGCTACAGGGGTCGAACACCGGGGAGCTGTTTTTT
CDR3aa: CASGLQGSNTGELFF

v_gene: TRBV7-2
abundance: .
j_gene: TRBJ2-7
d_gene: .
CDR3nt: TGTGCCAGCCGCCTTGGGGGACAAAGCTCCTACGAGCAGTACTTC
CDR3aa: CASRLGGQSSYEQYF

v_gene: TRBV20-1
abundance: .
j_gene: TRBJ2-3
d_gene: TRBD2
CDR3nt: TGCAGTGCTAGCCTTGGGAGTGGGGGGGAGACAGATACGCAGTATTTT
CDR3aa: CSASLGSGGETDTQYF

v_gene: TRBV6-5
abundance: .
j_gene: TRBJ2-5
d_gene: .
CDR3nt: TGTGCCAGCAGTTACTCAACCCGGGAGACCCAGTACTTC
CDR3aa: CASSYSTRETQYF

v_gene: TRBV18
abundance: few
j_gene: TRBJ2-7
d_gene: .
CDR3nt: TGTGCCAGCTCACCGGCCAGGTCGTACGAGCAGTACTTC
CDR3aa: CASSPARSYEQYF

v_gene: TRBV11-2
abundance: few
j_gene: TRBJ2-7
d_gene: .
CDR3nt: TGTGCCAGCAGCTTAGACATTGTAGACGGAGAGCAGTACTTC
CDR3aa: CASSLDIVDGEQYF

v_gene: TRBV2
abundance: .
j_gene: TRBJ1-1
d_gene: TRBD1
CDR3nt: TGTGCCCTCCAGACAGGGGTGAACACTGAAGCTTTCTTT
CDR3aa: CALQTGVNTEAFF

v_gene: TRBV2
abundance: many
j_gene: TRBJ2-4
d_gene: .
CDR3nt: TGTGCCAGCGGTTCGGACAGTTCTTTCCTAGCCAAAAACATTCAGTACTTC
CDR3aa: CASGSDSSFLAKNIQYF

v_gene: TRBV18
abundance: .
j_gene: TRBJ2-7
d_gene: .
CDR3nt: TGTGCCAGCTCACCACTGGGTAAGGGCAACGAGCAGTACTTC
CDR3aa: CASSPLGKGNEQYF

v_gene: TRBV2
abundance: many
j_gene: TRBJ2-5
d_gene: TRBD1
CDR3nt: TGTGCCAGCAGTCCGGAGACAGGGTTAGAGACCCAGTACTTC
CDR3aa: CASSPETGLETQYF

v_gene: TRBV5-1
abundance: many
j_gene: TRBJ1-6
d_gene: .
CDR3nt: TGCGCCAGCAGCTTGGAGCGGGGGCGGAATTCACCCCTCCACTTT
CDR3aa: CASSLERGRNSPLHF

v_gene: TRBV5-1
abundance: many
j_gene: TRBJ2-1
d_gene: .
CDR3nt: TGCGCCAGCAGCTTTCCCCTTGACAGTAACAATGAGCAGTTCTTC
CDR3aa: CASSFPLDSNNEQFF